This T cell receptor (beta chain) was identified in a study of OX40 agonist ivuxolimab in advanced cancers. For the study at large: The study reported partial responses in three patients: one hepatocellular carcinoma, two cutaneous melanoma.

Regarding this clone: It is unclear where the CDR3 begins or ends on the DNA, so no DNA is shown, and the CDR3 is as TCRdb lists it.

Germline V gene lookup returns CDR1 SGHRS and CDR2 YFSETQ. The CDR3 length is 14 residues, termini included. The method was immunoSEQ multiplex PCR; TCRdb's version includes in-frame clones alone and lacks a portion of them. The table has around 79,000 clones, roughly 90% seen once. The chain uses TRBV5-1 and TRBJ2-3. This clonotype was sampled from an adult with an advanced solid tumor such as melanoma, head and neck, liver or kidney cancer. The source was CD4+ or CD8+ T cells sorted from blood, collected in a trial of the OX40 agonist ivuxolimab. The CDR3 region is CASSFGSGQDTQYF.